This is a list of T cell receptor beta chains from one sample in a study of vaccination and CD4 T cells after COVID-19. These TCRs are of unknown antigen specificity. TCRdb reprocessed the PCR reads via MiXCR and lists one record per CDR3 protein. The data hold more than 10,000 distinct CDR3 sequences, with around 61% observed a single time. Material: CD4+ T cells from blood, cultured in vitro, obtained before SARS-CoV-2 vaccination. The receptor source for this set is a human donor who had recovered from COVID-19. Both conserved end residues are part of each CDR3. The order of the fields is V gene, J gene, D gene, clone size, CDR3 DNA, CDR3 protein. D genes are given only for firm matches. Expanded clones are given a class, and other clones once, few, many or no size at all.

>TRBV7-8|TRBJ1-6|-|few
TGTGCCAGCAGCTTTCTATTTCACCCCCTCCACTTT
CASSFLFHPLHF
>TRBV5-4|TRBJ1-3|-|few
TGTGCCAGCAGCTTCGGGACTGTAGCTGGAAACACCATATATTTT
CASSFGTVAGNTIYF
>TRBV10-3|TRBJ2-1|TRBD2|-
TGTGCCATCAACGCGGGAGTTCCATCCTACAATGAGCAGTTCTTC
CAINAGVPSYNEQFF
>TRBV7-2|TRBJ2-7|-|-
TGTGCCAGCAGCTCGCTTTGGAACGAGCAGTACTTC
CASSSLWNEQYF
>TRBV28|TRBJ1-1|-|-
TGTGCCAGCAGAAACTCGATCCCAAGGACTGAAGCTTTCTTT
CASRNSIPRTEAFF
>TRBV20-1|TRBJ1-6|-|-
TGCAGTGCTAGTGGACAGATGGTTAATTCACCCCTCCACTTT
CSASGQMVNSPLHF
>TRBV11-1|TRBJ2-2|TRBD2|-
TGTGCCAGCAGCTTTAGCGGGAGCGGGACCGGGGAGCTGTTTTTT
CASSFSGSGTGELFF
>TRBV20-1|TRBJ1-3|TRBD1|-
TGCAGTGCTAGATCAGGGGGATTTGGAAACACCATATATTTT
CSARSGGFGNTIYF
>TRBV6-2/TRBV6-3|TRBJ1-5|-|-
TGTGCCAGCAGTTATGGGGCAGATCAGCCCCAGCATTTT
CASSYGADQPQHF
>TRBV15|TRBJ2-7|TRBD1|-
TGTGCCACCAGCAGAGAGGGACAGGGTATCTACGAGCAGTACTTC
CATSREGQGIYEQYF
>TRBV21-1|TRBJ2-5|-|-
TGTGCCAGCAGCAATAGGCGGGGGATCTCTCAGCAGCAAGAGACCCAGTACTTC
CASSNRRGISQQQETQYF
>TRBV7-8|TRBJ2-7|TRBD2|-
TGTGCCAGCAGCAACCGCCTAGCGGCGGTCGGGGAGCAGTACTTC
CASSNRLAAVGEQYF
>TRBV7-6|TRBJ2-1|-|-
TGTGCTAGCAGCTTAGGCGGGAATCTAGATGAGCAGTTCTTC
CASSLGGNLDEQFF
>TRBV20-1|TRBJ1-1|TRBD1|-
TGCAGTGCTAGCGGACAGGGCCAGAACACTGAAGCTTTCTTT
CSASGQGQNTEAFF
>TRBV20-1|TRBJ2-2|TRBD1|few
TGCAGTGCTATCTCGGACAGGTCGAACACCGGGGAGCTGTTTTTT
CSAISDRSNTGELFF
>TRBV27|TRBJ1-1|-|-
TGTGCCAGCAGTTCCCAAGCAGGGAACACTGAAGCTTTCTTT
CASSSQAGNTEAFF
>TRBV10-3|TRBJ2-5|-|few
TGTGCCATCAGTGACCTAGGGAGGGAGACCCAGTACTTC
CAISDLGRETQYF
>TRBV5-4|TRBJ1-3|-|-
TGTGCCAGCAGATTACAGGATTTTGGAAACACCATATATTTT
CASRLQDFGNTIYF
>TRBV7-6|TRBJ2-1|TRBD2|-
TGTGCCAGCAGCCCGGACGGGGGGAACTACAATGAGCAGTTCTTC
CASSPDGGNYNEQFF
>TRBV7-2|TRBJ2-5|TRBD2|-
TGTGCCAGCAGCTGGCGGCTAGCGGCGGGGGAGACCCAGTACTTC
CASSWRLAAGETQYF
>TRBV20-1|TRBJ1-5|-|-
TGCAGTGCTTCGAGGACCAATAGCAATCAGCCCCAGCATTTT
CSASRTNSNQPQHF
>TRBV6-2/TRBV6-3|TRBJ1-2|-|-
TGTGCCAGCAGTTACCGCAGGGATGTTGGCTACACCTTC
CASSYRRDVGYTF
>TRBV28|TRBJ1-6|-|-
TGTGCCAGCAGCCCAGGGATTGAGGGTTCACCCCTCCACTTT
CASSPGIEGSPLHF
>TRBV20-1|TRBJ2-3|TRBD2|-
TGCAGTGCTAGAGGGGGACTAGCGGGAGCGGACACAGATACGCAGTATTTT
CSARGGLAGADTDTQYF
>TRBV20-1|TRBJ2-5|TRBD1|-
TGCAGTGCGCCGAGACAGGGTTATAGGGAGACCCAGTACTTC
CSAPRQGYRETQYF
>TRBV2|TRBJ1-5|-|-
TGTGCCAGCAGTTCCTGGGGGCAGTCAGGTCAGCCCCAGCATTTT
CASSSWGQSGQPQHF
>TRBV28|TRBJ2-3|TRBD2|-
TGTGCCAGCAGCGAAACTAGCGGGAGGGCCGTAGATACGCAGTATTTT
CASSETSGRAVDTQYF
>TRBV28|TRBJ2-7|-|-
TGTGCCAGCAGAAAAGAGGGTCCTACGACCTACGAGCAGTACTTC
CASRKEGPTTYEQYF
>TRBV6-5|TRBJ2-7|-|-
TGTGCCAGCAGTTCCGAGCGGGTCCTCTCCTACGAGCAGTACTTC
CASSSERVLSYEQYF
>TRBV6-1|TRBJ2-7|TRBD1|-
TGTGCCAACAGAAGGGACAGCCCCTGGTACGAGCAGTACTTC
CANRRDSPWYEQYF
>TRBV2|TRBJ2-5|-|-
TGTGCCAGCAGGTTACAAGAGACCCAGTACTTC
CASRLQETQYF
>TRBV20-1|TRBJ1-2|-|few
TGCAGTGCTTCGACACCCTCTACCAACTATGGCTACACCTTC
CSASTPSTNYGYTF
>TRBV25-1|TRBJ2-2|TRBD2|-
TGTGCCAGCAGTGATAGCGGGAGGGACACCGGGGAGCTGTTTTTT
CASSDSGRDTGELFF
>TRBV30|TRBJ1-5|TRBD1|few
TGTGCCTGGGGGGAGCAGGGGGAGCAGCCCCAGCATTTT
CAWGEQGEQPQHF
>TRBV7-9|TRBJ2-1|-|few
TGTGCCAGCAGCCCCAGTTATAGGGCGTACAATGAGCAGTTCTTC
CASSPSYRAYNEQFF
>TRBV27|TRBJ2-3|TRBD1|-
TGTGCCAGCAGTTTAATACCGGGGACAGGGGGGTCCGTCCACAGAGGTACGCAGTATTTT
CASSLIPGTGGSVHRGTQYF
>TRBV19|TRBJ1-5|-|once
TGTGCCAGTAAAGCTCTGGGGAGTGACAATCAGCCCCAGCATTTT
CASKALGSDNQPQHF
>TRBV6-5|TRBJ2-5|TRBD2|-
TGTGCCAGCAGTTACTGGCGGGGGGCCCAGTACTTC
CASSYWRGAQYF
>TRBV27|TRBJ1-5|-|-
TGTGCCAGCAGTTTCTGGGTTTCTACTGACGAGGGCAATCAGCCCCAGCATTTT
CASSFWVSTDEGNQPQHF
>TRBV30|TRBJ1-6|TRBD1|-
TGTGCCTGGAGGGACAGGGTTGATTCACCCCTCCACTTT
CAWRDRVDSPLHF
>TRBV20-1|TRBJ2-3|TRBD2|-
TGCAGTGCTCCCGGGACTAGCGGGTATGATACGCAGTATTTT
CSAPGTSGYDTQYF
>TRBV20-1|TRBJ2-5|-|-
TGCAGTGCTAGAGCGCCGGACGAGACCCAGTACTTC
CSARAPDETQYF
>TRBV27|TRBJ2-2|TRBD2|few
TGTGCCAGCACAAAATACCAGACTAGCGGGAGCTTCGGGGAGCTGTTTTTT
CASTKYQTSGSFGELFF
>TRBV20-1|TRBJ1-2|TRBD1|-
TGCAGTGCTTCGACAGGGGAGCGTTCAGGCTACACCTTC
CSASTGERSGYTF
>TRBV5-4|TRBJ1-1|-|-
TGTGCCAGCAGCTTTGATGGACAGTTTACTGAAGCTTTCTTT
CASSFDGQFTEAFF
>TRBV4-1|TRBJ2-6|TRBD1|-
TGCGCCAGCAGCCCACCGAACAGGGGAAGGTCTGGGGCCAACGTCCTGACTTTC
CASSPPNRGRSGANVLTF
>TRBV28|TRBJ1-5|-|-
TGTGCCAGCAGTTCGGGAGGAATGCTTTTGGAGCCCCAGCATTTT
CASSSGGMLLEPQHF
>TRBV10-3|TRBJ2-5|TRBD1|once
TGTGCCATCAGTGAACGGGACAGGGTCGTTTTAGGGACCCAGTACTTC
CAISERDRVVLGTQYF
>TRBV18|TRBJ1-5|-|few
TGTGCCAGCTCACAAGAGCAGGGGAATCAGCCCCAGCATTTT
CASSQEQGNQPQHF
>TRBV7-3|TRBJ2-1|TRBD1|-
TGTGCCAGCAGCCTAATTCCGGGACAGTACAATGAGCAGTTCTTC
CASSLIPGQYNEQFF
>TRBV9|TRBJ1-4|-|-
TGTGCCAGCAGCGTAAGTCCGTCGAATGAAAAACTGTTTTTT
CASSVSPSNEKLFF
>TRBV20-1|TRBJ2-3|-|-
TGCAGTGCTAGAATAATATCTAGCACAGATACGCAGTATTTT
CSARIISSTDTQYF
>TRBV4-1|TRBJ2-7|TRBD1|-
TGCGCCAGCAGCTCACTTTCCACGGGACAGAAAGAAAGAGCCTACGAGCAGTACTTC
CASSSLSTGQKERAYEQYF
>TRBV12-3/TRBV12-4|TRBJ2-1|-|few
TGTGCCAGCAGTTTCTTCGGGATGGGGTACAATGAGCAGTTCTTC
CASSFFGMGYNEQFF